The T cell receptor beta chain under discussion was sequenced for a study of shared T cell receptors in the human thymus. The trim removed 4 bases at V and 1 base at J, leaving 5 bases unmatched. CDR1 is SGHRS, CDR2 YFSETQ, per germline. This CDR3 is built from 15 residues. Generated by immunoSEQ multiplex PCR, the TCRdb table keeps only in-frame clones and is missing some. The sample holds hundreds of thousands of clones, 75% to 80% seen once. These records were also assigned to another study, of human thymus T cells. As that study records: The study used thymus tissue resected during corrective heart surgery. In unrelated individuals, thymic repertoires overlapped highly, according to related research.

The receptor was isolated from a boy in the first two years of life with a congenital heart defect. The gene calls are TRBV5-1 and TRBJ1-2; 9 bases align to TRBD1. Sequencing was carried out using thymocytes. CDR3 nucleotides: TGCGCCAGCAGCGACCGACAGGGGGTTAACTATGGCTACACCTTC. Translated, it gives CASSDRQGVNYGYTF.